What follows are 27 T cell receptor beta chains derived from one specimen sequenced in a study of OX40 agonist ivuxolimab in advanced cancers. Sequencing used immunoSEQ multiplex PCR; TCRdb keeps in-frame clones, though not all of them. This sample yields tens of thousands of clones, of which approximately 87% are seen a single time; under 2.5% belongs to the top ten. This specimen was CD4+ or CD8+ T cells sorted from blood, taken in a trial of the OX40 agonist ivuxolimab. The source is an adult with an advanced solid tumor such as melanoma, head and neck, liver or kidney cancer.

The chain joins TRBV4-1 to TRBJ2-1, with TRBD2 matching 8 bases. The CDR3 consists of 13 residues. Looked up from germline, CDR1 is MGHRA and CDR2 is YSYEKL. J gave up 5 bases and V 8 bases, and 5 bases lay outside the gene matches. The CDR3 here is CASSGGRNNEQFF. In DNA form, the CDR3 reads TGCGCCAGCTCCGGCGGGAGGAACAATGAGCAGTTCTTC.

This clone has a single count. The chain combines TRBV28 with TRBJ2-4, with 7 bases lining up with TRBD1. The CDR3 runs 15 residues. Trimming at V came to 5 bases and at J to 1 base, leaving 5 bases not matched to a gene. Per germline, CDR1 MDHEN and CDR2 SYDVKM. The CDR3 spells CASSPTGLAKNIQYF. As DNA, the CDR3 is TGTGCCAGCAGTCCGACAGGGTTGGCCAAAAACATTCAGTACTTC. The whole variable domain, filled in from reference TRBV28 and TRBJ2-4, reads DVKVTQSSRYLVKRTGEKVFLECVQDMDHENMFWYRQDPGLGLRLIYFSYDVKMKEKGDIPEGYSVSREKKERFSLILESASTNQTSMYLCASSPTGLAKNIQYFGAGTRLSVL.

The CDR3 sequence is CASSLARGETGELFF. The CDR3 nucleotides are TGTGCCAGCAGCTTGGCTAGGGGCGAAACCGGGGAGCTGTTTTTT. The J gene is TRBJ2-2, the V gene TRBV5-8; maybe TRBD1 (5 bases). The CDR3 length is 15 residues. Germline V CDR1 and CDR2: SGHTS, YDEGEE. V was shortened by 0 bases and J by 5 bases, with 11 bases between the two germline ends.

CDR3 amino acids: CASSLVGQGWGQETQYF. The CDR3 bases are TGTGCCAGCAGCTTAGTGGGGCAGGGATGGGGTCAAGAGACCCAGTACTTC. The chain uses TRBV7-2 and TRBJ2-5; D may be TRBD1 (5 bases). The ends were cut back, 1 base at V and 2 bases at J, with 17 bases in the middle. The CDR3 sequence is 17 residues long. Germline assignment: CDR1 SGHTA and CDR2 FQGNSA. The full variable domain, rest sourced from reference TRBV7-2 and TRBJ2-5, is GAGVSQSPSNKVTEKGKDVELRCDPISGHTALYWYRQSLGQGLEFLIYFQGNSAPDKSGLPSDRFSAERTGGSVSTLTIQRTQQEDSAVYLCASSLVGQGWGQETQYFGPGTRLLVL.

This clone was detected only once. V gene TRBV18 combines with J gene TRBJ1-2; TRBD1 agrees at 9 bases. CDR1 and CDR2 (germline): KGHSH, LQKENI. The CDR3 runs to 14 residues. After removal of 3 bases from V and 6 bases from J, the junction contained 5 bases not matched to a gene. CDR3: CASSPRGQGNGYTF. The CDR3 nucleotides are TGTGCCAGCTCACCTAGGGGACAGGGAAATGGCTACACCTTC.

The chain recombines TRBV19 with TRBJ2-3; 7 bases agree with TRBD2. The CDR3 runs 16 residues. The V segment lost 5 bases and the J segment 0 bases; nucleotides outside the gene matches: 8. The germline gives CDR1 LNHDA, CDR2 SQIVND (reference sequence). The CDR3 here is CASSGTNHPSTDTQYF. CDR3 bases: TGTGCCAGTAGTGGGACTAACCATCCTAGCACAGATACGCAGTATTTT. Complete variable domain (other parts from reference TRBV19 and TRBJ2-3): DGGITQSPKYLFRKEGQNVTLSCEQNLNHDAMYWYRQDPGQGLRLIYYSQIVNDFQKGDIAEGYSVSREKKESFPLTVTSAQKNPTAFYLCASSGTNHPSTDTQYFGPGTRLTVL.

DNA for the CDR3: TGTGCCGGACAAAACAAGGACCTACCGGCTTTCTTT. Protein: CAGQNKDLPAFF. The J gene is TRBJ1-1, the V gene TRBV30, with D perhaps TRBD1 (5 bases). Trimming pared 8 bases from V and 11 bases from J, leaving 21 bases between. The CDR3 is made up of 12 amino acids. CDR1 is GTSNPN and CDR2 is SVGIG in the germline V gene (reference sequence). The entire variable domain, with the rest obtained from reference TRBV30 and TRBJ1-1, is as follows: SQTIHQWPATLVQPVGSPLSLECTVEGTSNPNLYWYRQAAGRGLQLLFYSVGIGQISSEVPQNLSASRPQDRQFILSSKKLLLSDSGFYLCAGQNKDLPAFFGQGTRLTVV.

This chain connects TRBV9 to TRBJ2-7; TRBD2 matches at 7 bases. CDR3 size: 13 residues. Germline V gene sequence: CDR1 SGDLS, CDR2 YYNGEE. J lost 2 bases, V lost 3 bases, and 2 bases had no gene match. The CDR3 here is CASSEAGAYEQYF. Written as DNA, the CDR3 is TGTGCCAGCAGCGAGGCGGGGGCCTACGAGCAGTACTTC.

The chain employs TRBV18 and TRBJ2-5, with 9 bases aligning to TRBD1. The CDR3 spans 15 residues. The V and J ends lost 5 bases and 5 bases, in that order; junction bases with no gene match: 9. Germline CDR1 KGHSH, CDR2 LQKENI. The CDR3 protein is CASSAMPGQGETQYF. The CDR3 DNA is TGTGCCAGCTCAGCTATGCCCGGACAGGGGGAGACCCAGTACTTC.

The V gene is TRBV14, the J gene TRBJ1-2; D remains unclear. Looked up from germline, CDR1 is SGHDN and CDR2 is FVKESK. Trimming cost V 4 bases and J 4 bases, with 10 bases left between them. The CDR3 has 13 residues. The CDR3: CASSREYSYGYTF. The CDR3 coding sequence is TGTGCCAGCAGCCGGGAGTACTCCTATGGCTACACCTTC.

The chain employs TRBV25-1 and TRBJ1-6; 7 positions agree with TRBD1. V was clipped by 6 bases and J by 6 bases; unmatched bases: 8. This CDR3 region has 15 residues. Per the germline V gene, CDR1 is MGHDK and CDR2 is SYGVNS. The CDR3 protein is CASRDRVGINSPLHF. DNA for the CDR3: TGTGCCAGCAGAGACAGGGTAGGGATTAATTCACCCCTCCACTTT. Supplemented by reference TRBV25-1 and TRBJ1-6, the full variable domain reads EADIYQTPRYLVIGTGKKITLECSQTMGHDKMYWYQQDPGMELHLIHYSYGVNSTEKGDLSSESTVSRIRTEHFPLTLESARPSHTSQYLCASRDRVGINSPLHFGNGTRLTVT.

This chain connects TRBV30 to TRBJ1-4; possible D gene TRBD1, 6 bases. This CDR3 has 14 amino acids. CDR1 is GTSNPN and CDR2 is SVGIG in the germline V gene (reference sequence). Between the trimmed V and J ends, which lost 2 bases and 3 bases, there was a span of 10 bases. CDR3 in amino acids: CAWSLTGPNEKLFF. Here the CDR3 DNA reads TGTGCCTGGAGTTTGACAGGACCTAATGAAAAACTGTTTTTT.

The chain joins TRBV11-1 to TRBJ2-7; the D gene is possibly TRBD2 (5 bases). Germline values: CDR1 SGHAT, CDR2 FQDESV (reference sequence). CDR3 size: 13 residues. Trimming stripped 5 bases from V and 6 bases from J, with 14 bases between. CDR3 DNA sequence: TGTGCCAGCAGCACAAGGACTGCGGGCGAGCAGTACTTC. This codes for CASSTRTAGEQYF.

The chain carries TRBV18 and TRBJ2-3; D ambiguous. The germline CDR1 and CDR2 sequences are KGHSH and LQKENI. V lost 0 bases, J lost 4 bases, and 11 bases lay in between. This CDR3 spans 15 amino acids. In DNA, the CDR3 is TGTGCCAGCTCACCACCTGACGGCAACCCAGATACGCAGTATTTT. Translated, it gives CASSPPDGNPDTQYF.

The chain links TRBV5-5 to TRBJ2-3; possible D gene TRBD1, 5 bases. The germline V and J ends were trimmed by 2 bases and 4 bases, with 8 bases remaining between them. From germline, CDR1 is SGHKS and CDR2 YYEKEE (reference sequence). The CDR3 has 13 amino acids. The CDR3, as DNA: TGTGCCAGCAGCTTTGGGGCAGCAGATACGCAGTATTTT. Protein sequence: CASSFGAADTQYF.

V and J are TRBV12-1 and TRBJ2-1; TRBD2 reflects the table's D call only, with no check against the DNA. TRBV12-1 is termed a pseudogene. The CDR3 is made up of 19 amino acids. CDR3 sequence (DNA): TGTGCCAGCAGCTTGAAAGGGAAAGGGACTAGCGTAAACTACAATGAGCAGTTCTTC. This translates into CASSLKGKGTSVNYNEQFF.

The chain carries TRBV4-2 and TRBJ1-1; D remains unclear. Trimming stripped 1 base from V and 4 bases from J, with 7 bases between. Per germline, CDR1 LGHNA and CDR2 YNFKEQ. The CDR3 sequence is 13 residues long. The CDR3 protein is CASSQVHSTEAFF. The CDR3 DNA sequence: TGTGCCAGCAGCCAAGTGCATAGCACTGAAGCTTTCTTT.

The rearrangement uses TRBV7-2 and TRBJ2-5, with D unclear. The CDR3 length is 17 residues. V was pared by 1 base and J by 0 bases, with 15 bases between. Germline CDR1 and CDR2: SGHTA and FQGNSA. CDR3 bases: TGTGCCAGCAGCTTAGGGTTACAAACAGCAGACCAAGAGACCCAGTACTTC. This sequence encodes CASSLGLQTADQETQYF.

The V gene is TRBV4-1, the J gene TRBJ1-5; a possible D gene is TRBD1 (6 bases). CDR1 and CDR2 (germline): MGHRA, YSYEKL. Trimming left V 1 base short and J 5 bases short, with 12 bases between. The CDR3 loop spans 15 amino acids. The CDR3 here is CASSQATGAYQPQHF. CDR3 bases: TGCGCCAGCAGCCAAGCGACAGGCGCGTATCAGCCCCAGCATTTT.

The chain links TRBV11-3 to TRBJ2-3, with 14 bases identical to TRBD2. Germline CDR1 SGHNT, CDR2 YENEEA. CDR3 length equals 16 residues. J was trimmed by 5 bases and V by 5 bases; bases with no gene match: 6. Written as DNA, the CDR3 is TGTGCCAGCAGCCCTGGACTAGCGGGAGGCGTAGATACGCAGTATTTT. Its translation: CASSPGLAGGVDTQYF. The full variable domain, its missing parts supplied by reference TRBV11-3 and TRBJ2-3, is EAGVVQSPRYKIIEKKQPVAFWCNPISGHNTLYWYLQNLGQGPELLIRYENEEAVDDSQLPKDRFSAERLKGVDSTLKIQPAELGDSAVYLCASSPGLAGGVDTQYFGPGTRLTVL.

The chain has TRBV2 and TRBJ2-7, with 10 bases that match TRBD1. In germline, CDR1 is SNHLY, CDR2 FYNNEI. V lost 5 bases, J lost 5 bases, and 3 bases stayed unmatched. The length of the CDR3 is 13 residues. This CDR3 reads CASSPDRGDEQYF. CDR3 sequence (DNA): TGTGCCAGCAGTCCGGACAGGGGGGACGAGCAGTACTTC.

DNA for the CDR3: TGCGCCAGCAGCTTGTCTATTCCTAGCACAGATACGCAGTATTTT. Protein: CASSLSIPSTDTQYF. This chain links TRBV5-1 with TRBJ2-3; D not certain. The germline V and J ends were trimmed by 1 base and 0 bases, with 9 bases remaining between them. Germline-derived CDR1 and CDR2 are SGHRS and YFSETQ. This CDR3 is built from 15 residues.

The V call is TRBV9, the J call TRBJ1-2; a possible D gene is TRBD1 (5 bases). Trimming removed 0 bases at V and 8 bases at J, with 17 bases between. Per germline, CDR1 SGDLS and CDR2 YYNGEE. The CDR3 is 15 amino acids. CDR3 sequence reads: CASSVDPGQGGGYTF. CDR3 DNA sequence: TGTGCCAGCAGCGTAGATCCAGGGCAGGGAGGCGGCTACACCTTC. Using reference TRBV9 and TRBJ1-2 for the parts outside the CDR3, the full variable domain is DSGVTQTPKHLITATGQRVTLRCSPRSGDLSVYWYQQSLDQGLQFLIQYYNGEERAKGNILERFSAQQFPDLHSELNLSSLELGDSALYFCASSVDPGQGGGYTFGSGTRLTVV.

The rearrangement uses TRBV4-2 and TRBJ1-4, with no clear D. Germline CDR1 and CDR2: LGHNA and YNFKEQ. CDR3 length: 13 amino acids. Between the trimmed V and J ends, which lost 0 bases and 11 bases, there was a span of 10 bases. CDR3 in DNA: TGTGCCAGCAGCCAAGAGAAGGGTAGGAAACTGTTTTTT. Translated, it gives CASSQEKGRKLFF.

This clone came up once. The V and J genes are TRBV7-9 and TRBJ2-7; 13 bases align to TRBD2. This CDR3 has 16 residues. V shed 5 bases, J shed 4 bases, and the junction held 8 bases outside the gene matches. In germline, CDR1 is SEHNR, CDR2 FQNEAQ (reference sequence). CDR3 protein: CASSPRTSGSGYEQYF. CDR3 DNA: TGTGCCAGCAGCCCCCGGACTAGCGGGAGTGGATACGAGCAGTACTTC.

The genes are TRBV30 and TRBJ1-5; TRBD1 is a possible D gene (6 bases). Germline V gene lookup returns CDR1 GTSNPN and CDR2 SVGIG (reference sequence). V was shortened by 0 bases and J by 8 bases, with 20 bases between the two germline ends. The CDR3 covers 16 residues. This chain's CDR3 is CAWSVGINRAEEPQHF. The CDR3 DNA follows: TGTGCCTGGAGTGTAGGGATTAACAGGGCGGAGGAGCCCCAGCATTTT.

J is TRBJ2-5 and V is TRBV7-2, with a possible D match to TRBD2 (5 bases). Trimming shortened V by 2 bases and J by 5 bases, and 9 bases separated the two germline ends. This CDR3 has 13 residues. The germline V gene has CDR1 SGHTA and CDR2 FQGNSA. In DNA form, the CDR3 reads TGTGCCAGCAGCTTAACGAGGGCTGAGACCCAGTACTTC. It specifies CASSLTRAETQYF.